Following are 25 T cell receptor beta chains from one sample sequenced in a study of cytomegalovirus exposure and HLA in healthy donors. Assay: immunoSEQ multiplex PCR; the TCRdb copy retains only in-frame clones and omits some. The data show about 120,000 clones, approximately 89% seen once. The source material was PBMCs. The receptors shown here come from a woman under 30 in good health and CMV-seronegative.

The chain couples TRBV28 to TRBJ1-3; 7 nucleotides match TRBD1. Germline CDR1 is MDHEN and CDR2 is SYDVKM. V was pared by 6 bases and J by 1 base, with 6 bases of the junction left unmatched. CDR3 length equals 15 residues. The CDR3: CASSNQGDSGNTIYF. CDR3 nucleotide sequence: TGTGCCAGCAGCAACCAGGGGGATTCTGGAAACACCATATATTTT.

The rearrangement joins TRBV11-2 to TRBJ2-5; 7 bases are a match to TRBD1. The CDR3 has 15 residues. Looked up from germline, CDR1 is SGHAT and CDR2 is FQNNGV. The ends lost 5 bases at V and 5 bases at J; junction bases unmatched: 11. CDR3 coding DNA: TGTGCCAGCAGCCCCCGACAGGGTTTTGGGGAGACCCAGTACTTC. Protein sequence: CASSPRQGFGETQYF.

The chain is built from TRBV19 and TRBJ2-7, with 9 bases fitting TRBD1. Losses at the gene ends were 6 bases for V and 4 bases for J; bases not matched to a gene: 7. Looked up from germline, CDR1 is LNHDA and CDR2 is SQIVND (reference sequence). CDR3 length: 14 residues. The CDR3 DNA follows: TGTGCCAGTAGAAACGGGACAGGGCTATACGAGCAGTACTTC. The encoded protein is CASRNGTGLYEQYF.

This chain joins TRBV5-1 and TRBJ2-3; 11 bases are shared with TRBD2. Germline-derived CDR1 and CDR2 are SGHRS and YFSETQ. The CDR3 length is 16 residues. Germline trimming cut 2 bases from V and 4 bases from J; bases unmatched to any gene: 6. The DNA for the CDR3 is TGCGCCAGCAGCTTCGCACTAGCGGGAGTGGCAGATACGCAGTATTTT. It translates to CASSFALAGVADTQYF.

The CDR3 sequence is CASSHGQNTGELFF. DNA of the CDR3: TGTGCCAGCAGCCATGGACAGAACACCGGGGAGCTGTTTTTT. The gene calls are TRBV7-9 and TRBJ2-2; perhaps TRBD1 as D (5 bases). Per the germline V gene, CDR1 is SEHNR and CDR2 is FQNEAQ (reference sequence). This CDR3 spans 14 amino acids. Trimming removed 5 bases from V and 1 base from J, with 8 bases in between.

The chain combines TRBV29-1 with TRBJ2-5; TRBD2 matches at 13 bases. Germline V gene data show CDR1 as SQVTM and CDR2 as ANQGSEA. This CDR3 has 18 residues. The trim removed 6 bases at V and 0 bases at J, leaving 13 bases unmatched. The CDR3 sequence is CSVAKLAGGPGNQETQYF. The DNA for the CDR3 is TGCAGCGTGGCGAAACTAGCGGGGGGGCCTGGAAACCAAGAGACCCAGTACTTC.

The V gene is TRBV11-2, the J gene TRBJ1-2; TRBD1 might be the D (5 bases). The CDR3 extends over 11 amino acids. CDR1 SGHAT and CDR2 FQNNGV come from the germline V gene. The germline V and J ends were trimmed by 6 bases and 8 bases, with 10 bases remaining between them. In DNA form, the CDR3 reads TGTGCCAGCAGTTCAGGGTTCGGCTACACCTTC. Encoded protein: CASSSGFGYTF.

J is TRBJ2-1 and V is TRBV28; TRBD1 agrees at 7 bases. With V trimmed by 5 bases and J by 7 bases, 2 bases remained unmatched. CDR3 length equals 12 residues. The germline V gene has CDR1 MDHEN and CDR2 SYDVKM. The CDR3: CASSAGGNEQFF. CDR3 DNA: TGTGCCAGCAGTGCAGGGGGTAATGAGCAGTTCTTC.

This chain links TRBV7-9 with TRBJ1-4; D is possibly TRBD1 (6 bases). The CDR3 totals 19 residues. Germline V gene data show CDR1 as SEHNR and CDR2 as FQNEAQ (reference sequence). The V gene lost 1 base and the J gene lost 0 bases, with 18 bases spanning the gap. CDR3 sequence: CASSLVRGPELATNEKLFF. Here the CDR3 DNA reads TGTGCCAGCAGCTTAGTCAGGGGCCCTGAGTTGGCAACTAATGAAAAACTGTTTTTT.

V is TRBV11-3 and J is TRBJ2-1; 14 bases match TRBD2. V was pared by 4 bases and J by 0 bases, with 5 bases of the junction left unmatched. This CDR3 is 18 amino acids long. Germline-derived CDR1 and CDR2 are SGHNT and YENEEA. CDR3 in amino acids: CASSSGTSGRYSYNEQFF. CDR3 in DNA: TGTGCCAGCAGCTCAGGGACTAGCGGGAGATACTCCTACAATGAGCAGTTCTTC.

The V call is TRBV5-4, the J call TRBJ2-3; 8 bases are shared with TRBD2. The V gene's germline CDR1 is SGHNT and CDR2 YYREEE (reference sequence). J lost 2 bases, V lost 7 bases, and 6 bases had no gene match. The CDR3 is 14 residues long. The CDR3 reads CASLRGGATDTQYF. The CDR3 coding sequence is TGTGCCAGCCTCCGGGGGGGCGCCACAGATACGCAGTATTTT.

The chain links TRBV27 to TRBJ1-2; 7 bases are a match to TRBD1. V lost 3 bases, J lost 3 bases, and 7 bases stayed unmatched. CDR1 and CDR2 (germline): MNHEY, SMNVEV (reference sequence). The CDR3 length is 15 residues. CDR3 nucleotide sequence: TGTGCCAGCAGTTTTAGGCAGGGGGGTTACTATGGCTACACCTTC. It specifies CASSFRQGGYYGYTF.

This clone was counted a single time. The chain links TRBV4-2 to TRBJ1-2; 7 bases are shared with TRBD1. From germline, CDR1 is LGHNA and CDR2 YNFKEQ. The junction had 8 bases not matched to a gene; V was cut back by 5 bases and J by 2 bases. The length of the CDR3 is 15 residues. The CDR3 here is CASSSERGQNYGYTF. For the CDR3, the DNA is TGTGCCAGCAGCTCAGAGAGGGGGCAAAACTATGGCTACACCTTC.

The V and J genes are TRBV2 and TRBJ2-7; tentatively, D is TRBD1 (5 bases). The CDR3 has 16 amino acids. Germline CDR1 and CDR2: SNHLY and FYNNEI. V was trimmed by 5 bases and J by 1 base, leaving 18 bases between them. In DNA form, the CDR3 reads TGTGCCAGCAGTCCCGCCCTAAGGGGCAATTCCTACGAGCAGTACTTC. This gives the protein CASSPALRGNSYEQYF.

The gene calls are TRBV11-2 and TRBJ2-3, with a possible D match to TRBD2 (5 bases). This CDR3 contains 16 residues. The V end lost 4 bases, the J end lost 0 bases, and 14 bases lay between the germline ends. Germline V gene sequence: CDR1 SGHAT, CDR2 FQNNGV. Here the CDR3 reads CASSSRTAASTDTQYF. In DNA, the CDR3 is TGTGCCAGCAGCTCTCGGACTGCGGCGAGCACAGATACGCAGTATTTT.

The V and J genes are TRBV25-1 and TRBJ2-7; 8 positions match TRBD2. The ends lost 1 base at V and 4 bases at J; junction bases unmatched: 6. This CDR3 region has 15 residues. Germline V gene data show CDR1 as MGHDK and CDR2 as SYGVNS. For the CDR3, the DNA is TGTGCCAGCAGTGAATTGGGGACTAGTAGTTACGAGCAGTACTTC. Residues: CASSELGTSSYEQYF.

This chain uses TRBV5-1 with TRBJ2-1; 14 bases are a match to TRBD2. Germline assignment: CDR1 SGHRS and CDR2 YFSETQ. This CDR3 spans 14 amino acids. The ends lost 5 bases at V and 8 bases at J; junction bases unmatched: 3. In nucleotides, the CDR3 is TGCGCCAGCAGTTCGGGACTAGCGGGGGATGAGCAGTTCTTC. This encodes CASSSGLAGDEQFF.

The genes are TRBV11-2 and TRBJ2-7; 9 bases align to TRBD1. The junction had 7 bases not matched to a gene; V was cut back by 7 bases and J by 6 bases. This CDR3 region has 13 residues. Germline lookup yields CDR1 SGHAT and CDR2 FQNNGV. This CDR3 reads CASTRDREGEQYF. The CDR3 region has the DNA TGTGCCAGCACGCGGGACAGGGAAGGCGAGCAGTACTTC.

The V call is TRBV29-1, the J call TRBJ2-2, with 7 bases that match TRBD2. The CDR3 length is 14 residues. Germline values: CDR1 SQVTM, CDR2 ANQGSEA. The V gene end was trimmed by 7 bases and the J gene end by 4 bases; junction bases not matched to a gene: 9. CDR3 region: CSAKGGSGTGELFF. The CDR3 coding sequence is TGCAGCGCCAAGGGCGGGAGCGGCACCGGGGAGCTGTTTTTT.

The chain combines TRBV4-1 with TRBJ2-2, with 8 bases that match TRBD1. The CDR3 sequence is 17 residues long. V was clipped by 3 bases and J by 8 bases; unmatched bases: 14. Germline V gives CDR1 MGHRA, CDR2 YSYEKL. Written as DNA, the CDR3 is TGCGCCAGCAGCCACTATTCCCGGACAGGGAGTAAAGGGGAGCTGTTTTTT. Residues: CASSHYSRTGSKGELFF.

V is TRBV4-2 and J is TRBJ2-5; 8 positions agree with TRBD2. The CDR3 is made up of 17 amino acids. V gave up 0 bases and J gave up 4 bases; unmatched junction bases: 10. Germline CDR1 is LGHNA and CDR2 is YNFKEQ. CDR3 sequence: CASSQEARSGMGETQYF. The CDR3 DNA sequence: TGTGCCAGCAGCCAAGAGGCGCGTAGCGGGATGGGAGAGACCCAGTACTTC.

The V gene is TRBV5-1, the J gene TRBJ2-1; D remains unclear. CDR3 length equals 13 residues. V was trimmed by 4 bases and J by 9 bases, leaving 14 bases between them. Looked up from germline, CDR1 is SGHRS and CDR2 is YFSETQ. The CDR3 region is CASSPTLPSEQFF. The CDR3, as DNA: TGCGCCAGCAGCCCGACTTTACCTAGTGAGCAGTTCTTC. Based on the CDR3 plus reference TRBV5-1 and TRBJ2-1, the full variable domain is KAGVTQTPRYLIKTRGQQVTLSCSPISGHRSVSWYQQTPGQGLQFLFEYFSETQRNKGNFPGRFSGRQFSNSRSEMNVSTLELGDSALYLCASSPTLPSEQFFGPGTRLTVL.

The chain combines TRBV4-1 with TRBJ2-4, with D unresolved. Trimming shortened V by 0 bases and J by 6 bases, and 12 bases separated the two germline ends. Germline lookup yields CDR1 MGHRA and CDR2 YSYEKL. The CDR3 has 15 amino acids. CDR3 DNA sequence: TGCGCCAGCAGCCAAGATCCCCAGACTTCAAACATTCAGTACTTC. Its protein product is CASSQDPQTSNIQYF.

V is TRBV30 and J is TRBJ2-1; 7 positions agree with TRBD2. After removal of 0 bases from V and 3 bases from J, the junction contained 8 bases not matched to a gene. Germline lookup yields CDR1 GTSNPN and CDR2 SVGIG (reference sequence). The CDR3 spans 16 residues. CDR3 in DNA: TGTGCCTGGAGTGTTTTTCGCGGGGGACGCTACAATGAGCAGTTCTTC. It encodes CAWSVFRGGRYNEQFF.

This clone was detected only once. The J gene is TRBJ2-7, the V gene TRBV2; 10 bases are a match to TRBD2. V shed 1 base, J shed 2 bases, and the junction held 8 bases outside the gene matches. This CDR3 comprises 17 residues. Germline CDR1 is SNHLY and CDR2 is FYNNEI. CDR3 protein: CASSEGPRSGGAYEQYF. In DNA form, the CDR3 reads TGTGCCAGCAGTGAAGGCCCCCGAAGCGGGGGGGCCTACGAGCAGTACTTC. The full variable domain, with the rest looked up from reference TRBV2 and TRBJ2-7, is EPEVTQTPSHQVTQMGQEVILRCVPISNHLYFYWYRQILGQKVEFLVSFYNNEISEKSEIFDDQFSVERPDGSNFTLKIRSTKLEDSAMYFCASSEGPRSGGAYEQYFGPGTRLTVT.